Below are 18 T cell receptor beta chains sequenced from a single sample in a study of CD8+CD57+ T cells in acquired aplastic anemia. Individuals selected for sequencing had exhibited CD8+CD57+ cell expansion on flow cytometry. Genomic DNA constituted the template upon which TCR beta VDJ and CDR3 profiling was performed. Using its own MiXCR run on the reads, TCRdb lists one record per CDR3 protein. The repertoire holds about 180,000 distinct CDR3 sequences, with 48% as singletons. Sequencing was done on a sample of sorted CD4+, CD8+, or CD8+CD57+ T cells (not recorded which) from PBMCs. Every receptor here comes from a human donor with aplastic anemia.

V is TRBV29-1 and J is TRBJ2-1; 9 bases fit TRBD2. There are 12 residues in the CDR3. J was trimmed by 9 bases and V by 7 bases; bases with no gene match: 7. Germline values: CDR1 SQVTM, CDR2 ANQGSEA. Written as DNA, the CDR3 is TGCAGCGCTAAAGCGGGAGGTCTTGAGCAGTTCTTC. This codes for CSAKAGGLEQFF.

The V gene is TRBV19, the J gene TRBJ2-7, with D possibly being TRBD1 (6 bases). Germline assignment: CDR1 LNHDA and CDR2 SQIVND (reference sequence). Trimming shortened V by 5 bases and J by 4 bases, and 12 bases separated the two germline ends. This CDR3 spans 13 amino acids. This CDR3 is CASSVGQRYEQYF. The CDR3 DNA follows: TGTGCCAGTAGTGTCGGACAGAGATACGAGCAGTACTTC.

This clonotype was recorded a few times. The chain is built from TRBV7-2 and TRBJ2-7; D is unresolved. Trimming stripped 9 bases from V and 2 bases from J, with 5 bases between. The CDR3 has 10 residues. Germline values: CDR1 SGHTA, CDR2 FQGNSA. DNA of the CDR3: TGTGCCAGGACCCCCTACGAGCAGTACTTC. Translated, it gives CARTPYEQYF.

The chain links TRBV29-1 to TRBJ2-1; D is perhaps TRBD1 or TRBD2 (5 bases each). Germline V lookup: CDR1 SQVTM, CDR2 ANQGSEA. The ends were cut back, 4 bases at V and 4 bases at J, with 11 bases in the middle. CDR3 size: 13 residues. The CDR3 sequence is CSVVRAGYNEQFF. Written as DNA, the CDR3 is TGCAGCGTTGTCAGGGCGGGTTACAATGAGCAGTTCTTC.

The chain carries TRBV20-1 and TRBJ2-5; no clear D. This CDR3 has 12 amino acids. The V gene's germline CDR1 is DFQATT and CDR2 SNEGSKA (reference sequence). The ends were cut back, 3 bases at V and 3 bases at J, with 8 bases in the middle. The chain's CDR3 is CSASGVKETQYF. The DNA of the CDR3 is TGCAGTGCTAGCGGCGTCAAAGAGACCCAGTACTTC.

Concerning this clonotype itself: One junction end does not reproduce the germline sequence, and a read error may be involved. V gene TRBV7-7 combines with J gene TRBJ2-1, with D perhaps given as TRBD1 or TRBD2 (5 bases each). This CDR3 contains 14 residues. From germline, CDR1 is SSHAT and CDR2 FNYEAQ (reference sequence). For the CDR3, the DNA is TGTGCTAGCAGCTTATCTCCAGGGAGCAATGAGCAGTTCTTC. Its protein product is CASSLSPGSNEQFF.

The chain recombines TRBV30 with TRBJ2-3; TRBD2 matches 10 bases. V lost 5 bases, J lost 1 base, and 0 bases stayed unmatched. Germline assignment: CDR1 GTSNPN and CDR2 SVGIG (reference sequence). This CDR3 contains 13 residues. Here the CDR3 DNA reads TGTGCCTGGGGACTAGCGGGCACAGATACGCAGTATTTT. Translating gives CAWGLAGTDTQYF.

The V gene is TRBV25-1, the J gene TRBJ1-1; D is ambiguous. This CDR3 contains 14 residues. Germline CDR1 MGHDK, CDR2 SYGVNS. V lost 4 bases, J lost 6 bases, and 15 bases lay in between. CDR3 sequence reads: CASSVLHPGAEAFF. CDR3 bases: TGTGCCAGCAGTGTACTTCATCCTGGGGCTGAAGCTTTCTTT.

The CDR3 loop reads CASAETSSYNSPLHF. The CDR3 DNA sequence: TGTGCCAGTGCGGAGACCAGCTCCTATAATTCACCCCTCCACTTT. The V call is TRBV19, the J call TRBJ1-6; D not certain. This CDR3 spans 15 amino acids. V was cut by 8 bases and J by 0 bases, with 11 bases left in between. Germline assignment: CDR1 LNHDA and CDR2 SQIVND (reference sequence).

J is TRBJ1-1 and V is TRBV10-3, with 11 bases that match TRBD1. V lost 10 bases, J lost 7 bases, and 14 bases stayed unmatched. This CDR3 comprises 15 residues. The germline V gene encodes CDR1 ENHRY and CDR2 SYGVKD. CDR3 bases: TGTGCCACGCTCCGGGACAGGGGGGCCTACAATGAAGCTTTCTTT. Its protein is CATLRDRGAYNEAFF.

Regarding this clonotype: Since a much larger clone is just one base distant, this may be a read error. The chain employs TRBV3-1 and TRBJ2-5; D possibly corresponds to TRBD2 (6 bases). This CDR3 has 18 residues. Germline V gives CDR1 LGHDT, CDR2 YNNKEL (reference sequence). The germline V and J ends were trimmed by 1 base and 7 bases, with 25 bases remaining between them. The CDR3 sequence is CASSQGGPTNGGGGTQYF. The CDR3 DNA sequence: TGTGCCAGCAGCCAAGGTGGACCTACTAACGGGGGAGGCGGGACCCAGTACTTC.

This clonotype came up a few times. The rearrangement joins TRBV15 to TRBJ1-3; the D is unclear. The V end was cut by 0 bases, the J end by 0 bases, with 12 bases between. The CDR3 spans 17 residues. Per germline, CDR1 LNHNV and CDR2 YYDKDF (reference sequence). In nucleotides, the CDR3 is TGTGCCACCAGCAGAGATGGCTGGGAGAGCTCTGGAAACACCATATATTTT. Translated: CATSRDGWESSGNTIYF.

This sequence joins TRBV2 and TRBJ2-1, with 10 bases aligning to TRBD2. Germline CDR1 and CDR2: SNHLY and FYNNEI. Losses at the gene ends were 6 bases for V and 9 bases for J; bases not matched to a gene: 11. This CDR3 has 15 amino acids. The CDR3, as DNA: TGTGCCAGCAGCCCCGGAAGCGGGGGGGTTACTGAGCAGTTCTTC. Translating it yields CASSPGSGGVTEQFF.

V gene TRBV4-3 combines with J gene TRBJ1-1, with TRBD1 matching over 9 bases. This CDR3 region has 18 residues. Germline V gives CDR1 LGHNA, CDR2 YSLEER. V shed 1 base, J shed 5 bases, and the junction held 14 bases outside the gene matches. The CDR3 loop is CASSQALSRDRALTEAFF. CDR3 coding DNA: TGCGCCAGCAGCCAAGCTTTATCCCGGGACAGGGCTTTGACTGAAGCTTTCTTT.

The gene calls are TRBV29-1 and TRBJ1-1; weak D call: TRBD1 (6 bases). Trimming pared 6 bases from V and 0 bases from J, leaving 14 bases between. Germline loops: CDR1 SQVTM, CDR2 ANQGSEA. The CDR3 sequence is 14 residues long. The CDR3 DNA is TGCAGCGTAAAGGGGGGGGGCCTGAACACTGAAGCTTTCTTT. Its translation: CSVKGGGLNTEAFF.

The V gene is TRBV7-2, the J gene TRBJ2-5, with D possibly being TRBD1 (6 bases). Germline V gives CDR1 SGHTA, CDR2 FQGNSA. Trimming left V 8 bases short and J 0 bases short, with 7 bases between. This CDR3 spans 12 amino acids. The CDR3 DNA follows: TGTGCCAGCCGGACAGACCAAGAGACCCAGTACTTC. Its translation: CASRTDQETQYF.

The chain uses TRBV24-1 and TRBJ2-3; 8 nucleotides agree with TRBD1. Germline CDR1 KGHDR, CDR2 SFDVKD. Trimming cost V 3 bases and J 1 base; bases outside gene matches: 5. The CDR3 extends over 16 amino acids. The CDR3 is CATSDPGGAGTDTQYF. The CDR3 coding sequence is TGTGCCACCAGTGATCCAGGGGGCGCAGGCACAGATACGCAGTATTTT.

The chain recombines TRBV18 with TRBJ1-3, with a possible D match to TRBD1 (6 bases). The CDR3 consists of 14 residues. Germline assignment: CDR1 KGHSH and CDR2 LQKENI. V dropped 6 bases and J dropped 4 bases, with 13 bases sitting between them. The CDR3 loop is CASSADRPGNTIYF. In DNA form, the CDR3 reads TGTGCCAGCTCTGCCGACAGGCCGGGAAACACCATATATTTT.